The 20 T cell receptor beta chains below were found in one sample sequenced in a study of T cell responses to AZD1222 COVID-19 vaccine. Assay: immunoSEQ multiplex PCR; the TCRdb copy retains only in-frame clones and omits some. Here the sample spans 140,000 or so clones, roughly nine tenths being singletons. The sample was peripheral blood, taken on day 0 of AZD1222 vaccination. Every receptor here comes from an adult in good health.

The chain joins TRBV5-1 to TRBJ1-3; D uncertain. Trimming took off 0 bases at V and 3 bases at J, with 7 bases between the two ends. The CDR3 has 14 residues. Germline V lookup: CDR1 SGHRS, CDR2 YFSETQ. CDR3 in DNA: TGCGCCAGCAGCTTGGAGGCCTTTGGAAACACCATATATTTT. It codes for CASSLEAFGNTIYF.

V is TRBV10-3 and J is TRBJ1-4, with a possible D match to TRBD1 (5 bases). Germline values: CDR1 ENHRY, CDR2 SYGVKD. Deletions cut 11 bases from V and 0 bases from J, with 13 bases between. The CDR3 runs 14 residues. CDR3 DNA: TGTGCCTCCCGCTCAGGGCCAACTAATGAAAAACTGTTTTTT. It is translated as CASRSGPTNEKLFF.

The V and J genes are TRBV12-3 or TRBV12-4 and TRBJ1-2; possible D gene TRBD1, 6 bases. Trimming pared 11 bases from V and 6 bases from J, leaving 19 bases between. The CDR3 length is 13 residues. The CDR3 is CAPDRQVRDGYTF. DNA of the CDR3: TGTGCCCCGGATCGACAGGTTCGCGATGGCTACACCTTC.

The rearrangement joins TRBV7-9 to TRBJ1-6, with D unresolved. Trimming stripped 4 bases from V and 10 bases from J, with 20 bases between. CDR1 SEHNR and CDR2 FQNEAQ come from the germline V gene (reference sequence). The CDR3 length is 16 residues. The CDR3 coding sequence is TGTGCCAGCAGCTCACCTCAGGCCGTCCCAAGGTCACCCCTCCACTTT. It encodes CASSSPQAVPRSPLHF.

The rearrangement links TRBV7-9 to TRBJ2-7, with 9 positions matching TRBD1. The V gene end was trimmed by 4 bases and the J gene end by 6 bases; junction bases not matched to a gene: 10. Germline CDR1 reads SEHNR; CDR2 reads FQNEAQ (reference sequence). This CDR3 has 15 residues. In nucleotides, the CDR3 is TGTGCCAGCAGCTCAATACCGGGACAGGGTCTCGAGCAGTACTTC. Protein product: CASSSIPGQGLEQYF.

The CDR3 reads CASSKARAAEAFF. In DNA form, the CDR3 reads TGTGCCAGCAGCAAAGCTCGGGCAGCCGAAGCTTTCTTT. V gene TRBV21-1 combines with J gene TRBJ1-1. TRBV21-1 is annotated as a pseudogene. This CDR3 has 13 residues.

The chain is built from TRBV5-4 and TRBJ2-7, with TRBD2 matching 11 bases. Germline lookup yields CDR1 SGHNT and CDR2 YYREEE (reference sequence). J lost 5 bases, V lost 4 bases, and 8 bases had no gene match. The CDR3 contains 15 residues. The CDR3 DNA reads TGTGCCAGCAGCGACCAGACTAGCGGGGTCCACGAGCAGTACTTC. Translated, it gives CASSDQTSGVHEQYF. Full variable domain (outside the CDR3, taken from reference TRBV5-4 and TRBJ2-7): ETGVTQSPTHLIKTRGQQVTLRCSSQSGHNTVSWYQQALGQGPQFIFQYYREEENGRGNFPPRFSGLQFPNYSSELNVNALELDDSALYLCASSDQTSGVHEQYFGPGTRLTVT.

In DNA form, the CDR3 reads TGTGCCACCAGTGATGGGAGGGGGCCCTACGAGCAGTACTTC. Its translation is CATSDGRGPYEQYF. The gene calls are TRBV24-1 and TRBJ2-7; the D gene could be TRBD1 or TRBD2 (7 bases each). The CDR3 contains 14 residues. The germline V and J ends were trimmed by 3 bases and 2 bases, with 10 bases remaining between them. Germline V gives CDR1 KGHDR, CDR2 SFDVKD.

This clone was picked up one time. The CDR3 here is CASSLGQGAGQPQHF. As DNA, the CDR3 is TGTGCCAGCTCACTCGGACAGGGGGCAGGGCAGCCCCAGCATTTT. The rearrangement links TRBV18 to TRBJ1-5; 11 bases map to TRBD1. The germline CDR1 and CDR2 sequences are KGHSH and LQKENI. With 4 bases clipped from V and 7 bases from J, the junction kept 6 bases outside the gene matches. The CDR3 is 15 residues long.

V gene TRBV30 combines with J gene TRBJ1-1; D possibly corresponds to TRBD1 (6 bases). V lost 2 bases to trimming and J lost 6 bases, with 16 bases between them. The CDR3 loop spans 14 amino acids. The germline V gene has CDR1 GTSNPN and CDR2 SVGIG (reference sequence). The CDR3 protein is CAWSLGAIDAEAFF. The CDR3 DNA reads as TGTGCCTGGAGTCTGGGGGCAATAGACGCTGAAGCTTTCTTT.

The chain is built from TRBV7-6 and TRBJ2-3, with TRBD2 matching over 11 bases. This CDR3 has 17 residues. The trim removed 0 bases at V and 1 base at J, leaving 3 bases unmatched. Germline V gene data show CDR1 as SGHVS and CDR2 as FNYEAQ. The CDR3 loop reads CASSLADSGGGTDTQYF. CDR3 sequence (DNA): TGTGCCAGCAGCTTAGCGGATAGCGGGGGGGGCACAGATACGCAGTATTTT. Supplemented by reference TRBV7-6 and TRBJ2-3, the full variable domain reads GAGVSQSPRYKVTKRGQDVALRCDPISGHVSLYWYRQALGQGPEFLTYFNYEAQQDKSGLPNDRFSAERPEGSISTLTIQRTEQRDSAMYRCASSLADSGGGTDTQYFGPGTRLTVL.

The chain recombines TRBV7-9 with TRBJ2-5; D unclear. There are 12 residues in the CDR3. V lost 1 base to trimming and J lost 5 bases, with 5 bases between them. The germline V gene has CDR1 SEHNR and CDR2 FQNEAQ (reference sequence). The CDR3 protein is CASSLESETQYF. The CDR3 DNA follows: TGTGCCAGCAGCTTAGAATCCGAGACCCAGTACTTC.

The chain carries TRBV24-1 and TRBJ2-6, with 10 bases fitting TRBD1. CDR1 and CDR2 from the germline V gene are KGHDR and SFDVKD. V trimming: 6 bases; J trimming: 0 bases; junction bases outside the gene matches: 10. There are 19 residues in the CDR3. This CDR3 reads CATSHWTGGFLSGANVLTF. DNA for the CDR3: TGTGCCACCAGTCACTGGACAGGGGGATTCCTCTCTGGGGCCAACGTCCTGACTTTC.

V is TRBV27 and J is TRBJ2-3; 8 nucleotides align to TRBD1. The CDR3 contains 17 residues. V dropped 6 bases and J dropped 5; count of bases not matched to a gene: 16. In germline, CDR1 is MNHEY, CDR2 SMNVEV (reference sequence). DNA for the CDR3: TGTGCCAGCAGCTTCATCTCAGGGGGCGCGAGAGAAGATACGCAGTATTTT. Its translation is CASSFISGGAREDTQYF.

The chain has TRBV3-1 (or the pseudogene TRBV3-2) and TRBJ2-2, with D maybe TRBD2 (7 bases). Germline V gene data show CDR1 as LGHDT and CDR2 as YNNKEL (reference sequence). The CDR3 extends over 15 amino acids. The V end was cut by 5 bases, the J end by 0 bases, with 10 bases between. In DNA, the CDR3 is TGTGCCAGCAGCAGGGGGGGTCCGAACACCGGGGAGCTGTTTTTT. As protein: CASSRGGPNTGELFF.

The gene calls are TRBV6-5 and TRBJ1-3; no clear D. This CDR3 spans 12 amino acids. Germline assignment: CDR1 MNHEY and CDR2 SVGAGI. The V and J ends lost 5 bases and 3 bases respectively, with 5 bases between them. The DNA for the CDR3 is TGTGCCAGCAGTAACTATGGAAACACCATATATTTT. This sequence encodes CASSNYGNTIYF.

CDR3 loop: CASRTAAENNEQFF. DNA of the CDR3: TGTGCCAGCAGGACAGCGGCGGAGAACAATGAGCAGTTCTTC. The rearrangement uses TRBV7-2 and TRBJ2-1; D is perhaps TRBD1 or TRBD2 (5 bases each). Germline CDR1 and CDR2: SGHTA and FQGNSA. This CDR3 has 14 amino acids. V lost 6 bases and J lost 5, with 14 bases in between.

This clone has only one observation. Distinct nucleotide sequences in the sample also encode this CDR3. The gene calls are TRBV5-1 and TRBJ2-3, with 10 nucleotides matching TRBD1. Germline V lookup: CDR1 SGHRS, CDR2 YFSETQ. The trim removed 3 bases at V and 3 bases at J, leaving 4 bases unmatched. This CDR3 is built from 15 residues. CDR3 region: CASSSGQGGTDTQYF. The CDR3 DNA reads TGCGCCAGCAGCTCTGGACAGGGGGGGACAGATACGCAGTATTTT.

The chain carries TRBV10-3 and TRBJ2-3; TRBD1 aligns across 9 bases. The CDR3 spans 13 residues. In germline, CDR1 is ENHRY, CDR2 SYGVKD. Germline trimming cut 4 bases from V and 5 bases from J; bases unmatched to any gene: 1. Here the CDR3 reads CAISATGGDTQYF. The CDR3 nucleotides are TGTGCCATCAGTGCGACAGGGGGAGATACGCAGTATTTT.

This rearrangement joins TRBV11-2 to TRBJ2-3, with D perhaps TRBD1 (6 bases). Deletions cut 2 bases from V and 1 base from J, with 10 bases between. The CDR3 is 15 residues long. Germline V CDR1 and CDR2: SGHAT, FQNNGV. CDR3 in DNA: TGTGCCAGCAGCTTAAAGTCAGGGGGCACAGATACGCAGTATTTT. Translated, it gives CASSLKSGGTDTQYF. Using reference TRBV11-2 and TRBJ2-3 for the parts outside the CDR3, the full variable domain is EAGVAQSPRYKIIEKRQSVAFWCNPISGHATLYWYQQILGQGPKLLIQFQNNGVVDDSQLPKDRFSAERLKGVDSTLKIQPAKLEDSAVYLCASSLKSGGTDTQYFGPGTRLTVL.